This T cell receptor beta chain was observed in a study of CD8 T cells in ankylosing spondylitis. General observations from the study: Several highly homologous variants made up a TCR beta motif that seemed to typify ankylosing spondylitis blood. Previously reported in reactive arthritis synovial fluid and blood were some of the motif variants. Significant enrichment of disease-linked clones was reportedly seen in matched ankylosing spondylitis synovial fluid.

This CDR3 is built from 15 residues. V shed 2 bases and J shed 3 bases, with 17 bases lying between them. The germline CDR1 and CDR2 sequences are DFQATT and SNEGSKA (reference sequence). In regard to this clonotype: No antigen is known for it.

Quantitative 5'-RACE with molecular barcodes produced the TCR beta libraries. Each CDR3 protein gets one entry after TCRdb re-called the 5' RACE reads with MiXCR. The repertoire consists of around 890,000 distinct CDR3 sequences, with around 11% occurring once and the leading ten covering 0.45% to 0.6%. The sequence derives from a male donor with ankylosing spondylitis. The genes are TRBV20-1 and TRBJ2-7; D is uncertain. The sequencing input was blood, either unsorted or a sorted T cell fraction (not recorded which). The CDR3 sequence: CSARPIGVVSYEQYF. CDR3 bases: TGCAGTGCTAGACCTATTGGGGTAGTGAGCTACGAGCAGTACTTC.